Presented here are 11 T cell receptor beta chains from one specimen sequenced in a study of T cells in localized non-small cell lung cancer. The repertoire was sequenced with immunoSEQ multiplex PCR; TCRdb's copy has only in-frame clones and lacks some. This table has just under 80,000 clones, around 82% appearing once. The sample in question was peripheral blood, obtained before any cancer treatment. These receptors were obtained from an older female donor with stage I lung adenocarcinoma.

The CDR3 region is CASSAVGAGELFF. CDR3 in DNA: TGTGCCAGCAGCGCCGTTGGAGCCGGGGAGCTGTTTTTT. The chain joins TRBV9 to TRBJ2-2, with D unclear. Trimming stripped 3 bases from V and 6 bases from J, with 9 bases between. The length of the CDR3 is 13 residues. CDR1 is SGDLS, CDR2 YYNGEE, per germline.

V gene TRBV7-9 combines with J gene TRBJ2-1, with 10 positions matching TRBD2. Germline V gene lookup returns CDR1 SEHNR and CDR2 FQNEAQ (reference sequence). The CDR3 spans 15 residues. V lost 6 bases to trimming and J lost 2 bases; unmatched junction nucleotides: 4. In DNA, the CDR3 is TGTGCCAGCAGACTCAGCGGGAGGGCCTACAATGAGCAGTTCTTC. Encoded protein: CASRLSGRAYNEQFF.

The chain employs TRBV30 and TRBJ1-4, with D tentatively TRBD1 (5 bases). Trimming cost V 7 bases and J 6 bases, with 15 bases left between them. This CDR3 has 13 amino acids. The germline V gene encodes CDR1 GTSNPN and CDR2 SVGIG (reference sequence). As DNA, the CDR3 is TGTGCCTCAAGACGGGGACGGGATGAAAAACTGTTTTTT. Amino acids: CASRRGRDEKLFF.

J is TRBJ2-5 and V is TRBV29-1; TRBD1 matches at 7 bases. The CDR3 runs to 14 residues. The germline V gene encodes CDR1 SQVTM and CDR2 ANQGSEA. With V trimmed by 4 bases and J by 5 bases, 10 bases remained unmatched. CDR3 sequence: CSVVTWTGGETQYF. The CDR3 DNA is TGCAGCGTTGTCACGTGGACAGGCGGGGAGACCCAGTACTTC.

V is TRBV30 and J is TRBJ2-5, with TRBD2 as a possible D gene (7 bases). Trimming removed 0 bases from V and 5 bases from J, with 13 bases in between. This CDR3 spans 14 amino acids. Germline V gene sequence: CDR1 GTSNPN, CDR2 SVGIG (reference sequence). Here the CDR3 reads CAWSVGGLAETQYF. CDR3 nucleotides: TGTGCCTGGAGTGTCGGGGGGCTAGCGGAGACCCAGTACTTC.

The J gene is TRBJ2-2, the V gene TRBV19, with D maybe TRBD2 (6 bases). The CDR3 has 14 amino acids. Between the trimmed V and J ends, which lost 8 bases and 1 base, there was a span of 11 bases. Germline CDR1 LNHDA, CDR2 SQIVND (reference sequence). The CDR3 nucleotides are TGTGCCAGTGGAGCGGGCATGAACACCGGGGAGCTGTTTTTT. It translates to CASGAGMNTGELFF.

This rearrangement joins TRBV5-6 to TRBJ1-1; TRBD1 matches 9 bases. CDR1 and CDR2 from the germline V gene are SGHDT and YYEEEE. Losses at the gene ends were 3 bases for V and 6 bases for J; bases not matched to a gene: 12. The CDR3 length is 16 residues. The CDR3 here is CASSSFIGQGTAEAFF. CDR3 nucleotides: TGTGCCAGCAGCTCCTTTATAGGACAGGGGACCGCTGAAGCTTTCTTT. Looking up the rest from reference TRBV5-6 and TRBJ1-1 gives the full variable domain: DAGVTQSPTHLIKTRGQQVTLRCSPKSGHDTVSWYQQALGQGPQFIFQYYEEEERQRGNFPDRFSGHQFPNYSSELNVNALLLGDSALYLCASSSFIGQGTAEAFFGQGTRLTVV.

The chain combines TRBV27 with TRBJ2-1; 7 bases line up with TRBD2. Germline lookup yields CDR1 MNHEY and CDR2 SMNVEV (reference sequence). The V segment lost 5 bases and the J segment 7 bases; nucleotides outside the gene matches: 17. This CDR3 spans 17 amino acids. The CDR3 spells CASSPLRGGRARNEQFF. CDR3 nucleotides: TGTGCCAGCAGTCCCCTTAGGGGTGGGAGGGCCCGGAATGAGCAGTTCTTC.

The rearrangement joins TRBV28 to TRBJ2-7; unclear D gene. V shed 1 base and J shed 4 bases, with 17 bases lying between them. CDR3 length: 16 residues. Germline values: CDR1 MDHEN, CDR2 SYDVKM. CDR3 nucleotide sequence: TGTGCCAGCAGTTTATTGGCGGCAGACCATCTATACGAGCAGTACTTC. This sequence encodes CASSLLAADHLYEQYF.

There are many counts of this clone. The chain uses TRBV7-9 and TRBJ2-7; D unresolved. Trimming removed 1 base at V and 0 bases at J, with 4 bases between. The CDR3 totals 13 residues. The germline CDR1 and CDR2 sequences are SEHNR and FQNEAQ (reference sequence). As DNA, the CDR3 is TGTGCCAGCAGCTTAGACTACTCCTACGAGCAGTACTTC. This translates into CASSLDYSYEQYF. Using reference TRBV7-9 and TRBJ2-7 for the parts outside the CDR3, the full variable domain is DTGVSQNPRHKITKRGQNVTFRCDPISEHNRLYWYRQTLGQGPEFLTYFQNEAQLEKSRLLSDRFSAERPKGSFSTLEIQRTEQGDSAMYLCASSLDYSYEQYFGPGTRLTVT.

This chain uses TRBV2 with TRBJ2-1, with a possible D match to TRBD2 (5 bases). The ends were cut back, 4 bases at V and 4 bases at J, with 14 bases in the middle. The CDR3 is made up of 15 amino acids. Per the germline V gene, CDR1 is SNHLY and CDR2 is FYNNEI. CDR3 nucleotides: TGTGCCAGCAGTGGGGAGCGGCACAATTACAATGAGCAGTTCTTC. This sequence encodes CASSGERHNYNEQFF.